The sequence of this TCR beta chain was determined in a study of T cell responses to AZD1222 COVID-19 vaccine (dated by TCRdb to the early 2020s). Looking at the study overall: TCR sequencing covered 230 or so trial participants: 207 given two doses of AZD1222 and 26 given two doses of MenACWY control vaccine. Trial participants were enrolled by age into subgroups of 18-55, 56-69 and 70-plus years, and roughly 160, 29 and 62 TCR-sequenced participants, respectively, were included in these subgroups. The paper's findings and limits, for the study overall: Conclusions about previously exposed vaccinees are limited, since just 5 or 6 AZD1222 recipients were seropositive for SARS-CoV-2 at baseline. No day 14 peak-response samples were available, so repertoires were characterized only after the peak T cell response. The 56-69-year group was small, and its depth increase did not reach significance, likely because of low power. Participants were mostly white British, with more females than males. The authors suggested clonal diversity may have been underestimated. Vaccine-associated CD4 TCRs spanned the whole spike protein, with dominant responses in regions 160-218 and 743-854. A significant rise in spike-specific TCR breadth and depth was observed after two AZD1222 doses relative to day 0 and relative to MenACWY recipients. Epitopes outside the regions mutated in the B.1.351 and B.1.1.7 variants were reportedly recognized by nearly half of the unique spike-specific TCRs.

The CDR3 spans 15 residues, from the cysteine through the phenylalanine. Of the read, only the CDR3 DNA is kept; its 45 bases are in frame from base 1. The V end gives up 5 bases and the J end 6 bases, leaving 9 bases in the junction not matched to a gene. For CDR1 and CDR2, the germline V gene lists SGHVS and FQNEAQ. The CDR3 regions of human TCRbeta chains were analyzed by immunosequencing. As for how the authors treated the data: TCRs in the repertoires were compared against a reference library of SARS-CoV-2-specific TCRs that had been generated with the MIRA antigen-specificity platform. Breadth was defined as the fraction of unique TCRs that were SARS-CoV-2-associated. Depth was defined as the fraction of total T cells that were SARS-CoV-2-associated. Each spike-specific TCR was assigned to its reactive spike region and to a CD4 or CD8 class using the MIRA data. Log10-transformed breadth and depth values were compared by one-way ANOVA with Sidak's multiple comparisons tests. TCRdb took this table from immuneACCESS and kept in-frame rearrangements with V and J called. Such tables lack part of the clones; where checked against another copy, unresolved V genes explain under half of the gap, and the rest is unexplained. From that table come the V and J calls and clone size; the DNA was used to work out D and trimming. The sample data list around 80,000 clones, and roughly 88% of these were observed just once. The ten largest account for about 9.4% of the sample.

In the paper's terms, the time point label means: about 28 days (+/-7) after the second vaccine dose. AZD1222 recipients whose second dose came at about 4 weeks and those whose second dose came at about 12 weeks were combined into one group, since spike-specific TCR depth and breadth did not differ between the two schedules. Vaccinee samples were obtained from the UK trials COV001 and COV002, which included a single-blind randomized controlled phase 2/3 trial of AZD1222 (ChAdOx1 nCoV-19) in healthy adults. For TCRbeta chain sequencing, PBMC samples from trial participants were taken at day 0 and at day 28 after the second dose. Comment on this clone: Its antigen has not been determined. The sample holds no much larger clone one base away, and base qualities are not on file.

The TCR was taken from an adult who received the AZD1222 COVID-19 vaccine. In this chain, TRBV7-8 is recombined with TRBJ2-3; a stretch of 9 junction bases matches TRBD1. The sequenced sample was peripheral blood, obtained 28 days after the second AZD1222 dose. The CDR3 sequence is CASSAQTGGFDTQYF. Read as DNA, the sequence is TGTGCCAGCAGCGCACAGACAGGGGGGTTCGATACGCAGTATTTT.